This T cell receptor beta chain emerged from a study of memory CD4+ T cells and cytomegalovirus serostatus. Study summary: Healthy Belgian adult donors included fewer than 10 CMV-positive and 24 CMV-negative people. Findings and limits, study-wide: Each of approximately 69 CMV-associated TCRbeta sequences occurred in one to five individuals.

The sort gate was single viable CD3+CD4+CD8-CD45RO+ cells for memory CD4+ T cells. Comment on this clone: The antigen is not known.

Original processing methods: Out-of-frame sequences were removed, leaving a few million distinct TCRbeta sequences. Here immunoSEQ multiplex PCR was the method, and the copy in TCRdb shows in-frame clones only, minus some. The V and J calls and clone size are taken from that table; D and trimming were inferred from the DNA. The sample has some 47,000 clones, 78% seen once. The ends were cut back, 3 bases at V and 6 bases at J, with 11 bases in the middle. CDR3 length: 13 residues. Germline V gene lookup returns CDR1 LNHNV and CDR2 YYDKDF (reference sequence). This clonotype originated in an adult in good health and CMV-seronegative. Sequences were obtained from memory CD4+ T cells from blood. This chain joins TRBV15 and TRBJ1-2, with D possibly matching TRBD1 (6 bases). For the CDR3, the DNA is TGTGCCACCAGCAGGGAGGGGGTGAATGGCTACACCTTC. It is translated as CATSREGVNGYTF. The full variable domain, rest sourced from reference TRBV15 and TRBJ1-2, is DAMVIQNPRYQVTQFGKPVTLSCSQTLNHNVMYWYQQKSSQAPKLLFHYYDKDFNNEADTPDNFQSRRPNTSFCFLDIRSPGLGDTAMYLCATSREGVNGYTFGSGTRLTVV.